The clone carrying this T cell receptor beta chain was detected many times. Losses at the gene ends were 4 bases for V and 5 bases for J; bases not matched to a gene: 6. The CDR3 loop spans 14 amino acids. The V gene's germline CDR1 is SGHKS and CDR2 YYEKEE (reference sequence). For TCRbeta, the library was prepared with unique molecular identifiers. TCRdb re-derived calls from the PCR reads in MiXCR, one entry per CDR3 protein. The sample contains 200,000 to 250,000 distinct CDR3 sequences, under 9.5% of which appear only once. The data originate from a study of T-cell reconstitution after alpha-beta-depleted transplantation in children.

The specimen comprised PBMCs from the stem cell graft donor, sampled from the stem cell graft. The J gene is TRBJ1-1, the V gene TRBV5-5; 9 positions match TRBD1. The TCR sequence derives from a human donor who donated a stem cell graft to a child with acute lymphoblastic leukemia. The CDR3, as DNA: TGTGCCAGCAGCGTAAACAGGGGGCATACTGAAGCTTTCTTT. Amino acid sequence: CASSVNRGHTEAFF.